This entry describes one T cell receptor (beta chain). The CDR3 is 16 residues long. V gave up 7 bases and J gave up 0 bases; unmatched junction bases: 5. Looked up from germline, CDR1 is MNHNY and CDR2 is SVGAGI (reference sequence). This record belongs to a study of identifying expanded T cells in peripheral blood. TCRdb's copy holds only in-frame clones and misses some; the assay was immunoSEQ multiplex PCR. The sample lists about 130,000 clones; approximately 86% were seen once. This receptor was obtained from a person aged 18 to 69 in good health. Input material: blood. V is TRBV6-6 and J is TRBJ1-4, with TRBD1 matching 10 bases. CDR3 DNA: TGTGCCAGCATAAGACAGGGGGCTTCAACTAATGAAAAACTGTTTTTT. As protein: CASIRQGASTNEKLFF.